These T cell receptor beta chains were read from a single sample in a study of blood T cell repertoires in COVID-19. The protocol was immunoSEQ multiplex PCR, while the TCRdb copy is restricted to in-frame clones and leaves out a portion. The sample contains about 300,000 clones, 75% to 90% of which appear only once. The specimen sequenced was PBMCs or T cells enriched from blood (not recorded which). These receptor sequences come from a man younger than 45 who had recovered from COVID-19. Each CDR3 is given with its conserved first and last residue. The order of the fields is J gene, V gene, clone size, D gene, CDR3 DNA, CDR3 protein. D genes are given only for firm matches. Only part of the rows carry a size: once, few, many, or a class if the clone is expanded.

TRBJ1-2 TRBV9 - - TGTGCCAGCAGCCAAGGCGGGACGGAGGCCTATGGCTACACCTTC CASSQGGTEAYGYTF
TRBJ1-1 TRBV6-1 - TRBD1 TGTGCCAGCAGTGAAGTCGGGACAGTGAACACTGAAGCTTTCTTT CASSEVGTVNTEAFF
TRBJ1-1 TRBV7-2 - TRBD1 TGTGCCAGCAGCTTATACAGGGGAAAAATGAACACTGAAGCTTTCTTT CASSLYRGKMNTEAFF
TRBJ1-1 TRBV10-3 - - TGTGCCATCAGTAGTTGGCAGGAAGCTTTCTTT CAISSWQEAFF
TRBJ1-1 TRBV5-1 - TRBD1 TGCGCCAGCAGCTTACAGGGACAGGGGATAGTTACTGAAGCTTTCTTT CASSLQGQGIVTEAFF
TRBJ1-2 TRBV12-3/TRBV12-4 - - TGTGCCAGCAGTTTAAACAGCCTCTATGGCTACACCTTC CASSLNSLYGYTF
TRBJ2-4 TRBV12-3/TRBV12-4 - - TGTGCCAGCAGTTTTCGGGGTGAAAACATTCAGTACTTC CASSFRGENIQYF
TRBJ1-1 TRBV10-3 - - TGTGCCATCGGCGGACACGAGAACACTGAAGCTTTCTTT CAIGGHENTEAFF
TRBJ1-2 TRBV6-6 - - TGTGCCAGCAGTTACTCGGGCCAGATATCTAACTATGGCTACACCTTC CASSYSGQISNYGYTF
TRBJ2-7 TRBV7-2 - TRBD2 TGTGCCAGCAGCTTAAGGACTAGCGGCACCTACGAGCAGTACTTC CASSLRTSGTYEQYF
TRBJ2-3 TRBV5-1 - - TGCGCCAGCAGCTACAGTTCCCCCGACGCAGATACGCAGTATTTT CASSYSSPDADTQYF
TRBJ2-2 TRBV16 - - TGTGCCAGCAGCCGAACAAGAAACAGGGCCGCTGGGGAGCTGTTTTTT CASSRTRNRAAGELFF
TRBJ1-5 TRBV6-5 - - TGTGCCAGCAGTTCCACGGACTCTCAGCCCCAGCATTTT CASSSTDSQPQHF
TRBJ2-7 TRBV7-9 few TRBD1 TGTGCCAGCAGCTTAGTCTCGACGGACAGGGAGCAGTACTTC CASSLVSTDREQYF
TRBJ1-5 TRBV5-4 many - TGTGCCAGCAGCTTGGAGGAGCGTCCAAGGCGAGAGGGCAATCAGCCCCAGCATTTT CASSLEERPRREGNQPQHF
TRBJ1-1 TRBV6-5 - TRBD1 TGTGCCAGCAGCACCACAGGGGGAGAAGCTTTCTTT CASSTTGGEAFF
TRBJ1-2 TRBV19 - TRBD1 TGTGCCAGTAGTATTACACCCGGACAGGGAATAAATGGCTACACCTTC CASSITPGQGINGYTF
TRBJ1-4 TRBV7-9 - - TGTGCCAGCAGCTTAGGAGGCCGGGAAGAAAAACTGTTTTTT CASSLGGREEKLFF
TRBJ1-1 TRBV27 once - TGTGCCAGCAGTTTATTCCCGGGGGGATTTGACACTGAAGCTTTCTTT CASSLFPGGFDTEAFF
TRBJ2-3 TRBV10-3 - TRBD2 TGTGCCACCACCAGGGGCGGGGGGACAGATACGCAGTATTTT CATTRGGGTDTQYF
TRBJ1-5 TRBV2 - TRBD1 TGTGTCAGCAGGGGACAGGGGAATCAGCCCCAGCATTTT CVSRGQGNQPQHF
TRBJ1-2 TRBV18 - TRBD1 TGTGCCAGCTCGCGCGGACAGGGGGCCAGAGATGGCTACACCTTC CASSRGQGARDGYTF
TRBJ2-3 TRBV19 once TRBD2 TGTGCCAGTAGGACTAGCAGTTCGGCAGATACGCAGTATTTT CASRTSSSADTQYF
TRBJ2-3 TRBV21-1 - - TGTGCCAGCAGTCGGACGACAGGCCCTCGGGAAGGTTGCCGACTGGATACGCAGTATTTT CASSRTTGPREGCRLDTQYF
TRBJ1-1 TRBV7-2 - - TGTGCCAGCAGCACCGGGGGGGGGAGTTACACTGAAGCTTTCTTT CASSTGGGSYTEAFF
TRBJ1-2 TRBV7-2 - - TGTGCCAGCAGGCCTCAGACAGGCAACTATGGCTACACCTTC CASRPQTGNYGYTF
TRBJ1-5 TRBV28 - - TGTGCCAGCAGTTTGCTCCTTCTCGGGGGGGTGCAGCCCCAGCATTTT CASSLLLLGGVQPQHF
TRBJ1-4 TRBV3-1/TRBV3-2 - TRBD1 TGTGCCAGCAGCCCCGGGACAGGGAATGAAAAACTGTTTTTT CASSPGTGNEKLFF
TRBJ1-1 TRBV25-1 - - TGTGCCAGCAGTGGGGGAGTGAGTCCTGAAGCTTTCTTT CASSGGVSPEAFF
TRBJ2-1 TRBV20-1 - TRBD2 TGCAGTGCTAGGGCGGGGGGAGGCCAGTTCTTC CSARAGGGQFF
TRBJ2-2 TRBV19 - TRBD1 TGTGCCAGCTCACAGGGGGCGCGCACCGGGGAGCTGTTTTTT CASSQGARTGELFF
TRBJ1-1 TRBV5-5 - - TGTGCCAGCAGCGCTCATATGGGGGGCGGGAGCCCTGAAGCTTTCTTT CASSAHMGGGSPEAFF
TRBJ1-1 TRBV7-9 - - TGTGCCAGCAGCGCAGACTCGGTAAGGAGCACTGAAGCTTTCTTT CASSADSVRSTEAFF
TRBJ1-6 TRBV10-2 - - TGCGCCAGCAGTCGAGGAGGGGTGGATTCACCCCTCCACTTT CASSRGGVDSPLHF
TRBJ1-2 TRBV4-2 - - TGTGCCAGCAGCCAAGAACATGGCGGTGGCTATGGCTACACCTTC CASSQEHGGGYGYTF
TRBJ1-6 TRBV19 - TRBD1 TGTGCCAGTAGTCTAACAGGGGGCTCCTATAATTCACCCCTCCACTTT CASSLTGGSYNSPLHF
TRBJ2-1 TRBV13 few - TGTGCCAGCAGCTACCGCGGTTACTCCTACAATGAGCAGTTCTTC CASSYRGYSYNEQFF
TRBJ2-5 TRBV9 - TRBD2 TGTGCCAGCAGCGTATCAGTGGGGGGGCAAGAGACCCAGTACTTC CASSVSVGGQETQYF
TRBJ2-5 TRBV6-5 - - TGTGCCAGCAGTTACTCGGGCTTTAGAGAGACCCAGTACTTC CASSYSGFRETQYF
TRBJ1-6 TRBV30 - - TGTGCCTGGAGTGCTACAGCTAAGTATTCACCCCTCCACTTT CAWSATAKYSPLHF